This T cell receptor beta chain originates from a study of early T cells in non-severe SARS-CoV-2 infection. Trimming at V came to 4 bases and at J to 0 bases, leaving 2 bases not matched to a gene. Per the germline V gene, CDR1 is GTSNPN and CDR2 is SVGIG (reference sequence). The CDR3 is made up of 13 amino acids. TCRdb analysed the 5' RACE reads with MiXCR anew, one entry per CDR3 protein. The sample includes roughly 66,000 distinct CDR3 sequences, approximately 9% of them seen just once. This receptor was identified in an adult who was a healthcare worker with PCR-confirmed SARS-CoV-2 infection or an uninfected control (not recorded which). The chain couples TRBV30 to TRBJ2-7, with 8 nucleotides matching TRBD2. Sequences were obtained from whole blood. CDR3 in amino acids: CAWMRGASYEQYF. DNA of the CDR3: TGTGCCTGGATGCGGGGGGCCTCCTACGAGCAGTACTTC.